Below, one TCR beta chain is given with its context. In its sample, this clonotype was seen many times. Its antigen remains unidentified. Within one base of it there is no much larger clone, and no base qualities were kept. The meaning of the sample's time point label: patch test 2, 6 weeks after DPC sensitization. The sample's treatment or condition label, in plain terms: therapeutic diphenylcyclopropenone sensitization with weekly scalp DPC. At every patch-test visit, the blood draw took place before the patch test was put on. Eligible patients were aged 18 to 70, diagnosed with alopecia, deemed suitable for DPC therapy, and excluded if pregnant. Total RNA was isolated from unfractionated whole blood collected in Tempus Blood RNA tubes. This sample was included in a study of human T cells and chemical hapten exposure (dated by TCRdb to about 2021). Regarding the study in general: For sensitization, 2% DPC in acetone was applied to an approximately 2 cm by approximately 2 cm area of upper inner arm skin. Patients additionally received weekly therapeutic DPC doses to the scalp throughout the approximately 25-week study period. Most of the patients in the cohort were female, and the cohort covered alopecia areata with under or over 50% scalp involvement, alopecia totalis and alopecia universalis. Peripheral blood TCR repertoire changes were tracked in vivo in alopecia patients during primary and secondary sensitization to the hapten diphenylcyclopropenone (DPC). Twenty-nine alopecia patients gave blood for TCR sequencing at one to four time points (pre-sensitization, 2, 6 and 24 weeks). Patient blood was sampled pre-sensitization (week 0) and at 2, 6 and about 24 weeks after DPC sensitization. Libraries were combined into a pool for sequencing, and differences in TCR yield between samples came mainly from small differences in library volumes within the pool. Patch testing was performed on the upper back with Finn chambers containing 0.01% DPC, and the patch tests were scored after 6 days according to International Contact Dermatitis Research Group standards. The research as a whole found: DPC sensitization did not change the number of TCRs with a frequency above 1 in 1000, and there was no evidence of changes in global repertoire structure. Expanded TCRs formed significantly more large CDR3 similarity clusters than pre-sensitization or healthy control sets, consistent with antigen-driven responses. Patch test score correlated positively with the number of PT1 expanded TCRs, reaching significance at thresholds 8, 16 and 32 but not at 4. Alopecia, a presumed autoimmune disease, was present in all patients, so the immune response of the patients might differ from that of healthy individuals. Repeated subsampling changed both the strength of the expansion versus patch-test correlation and the threshold at which the correlation became significant.

Library generation was performed with RACE. TCRdb shows the sequencer as NextSeq 500. During library preparation, unique molecular identifiers were attached to individual cDNA molecules so that TCRs could be counted in a quantitative, reproducible way. For every blood RNA sample, sequencing covered both the TCR alpha and TCR beta chains. In the paper's pipeline: A median of around 96,000 TCRs per sample was observed, with a range of about 23,224 to 690,600. The Decombinator software suite was used to annotate the V, J and CDR3 of the TCR reads. For the PS versus PT1 abundance plots, all samples were subsampled to the same number of TCRs (28,000). Expanded TCRs were defined as absent before sensitization and observed at least eight times at the 2-week time point. The public reads were run again by TCRdb, first through fastp at Q25 and then through MiXCR, and only productive beta chains were kept. Rows are combined by CDR3 protein, so each entry shows the most common genes and DNA. TCRdb's processing, not the authors', yielded these V and J calls. Within this sample are nearly 95,000 distinct CDR3 sequences, with about 10% of them counted one time only. The biggest ten clones account for about 2% of the sample.

Between the V and J ends, shortened by 5 bases and 6 bases respectively, the junction contains 14 bases. The CDR1 and CDR2 encoded by the germline V gene are SGHTA and FQGNSA. CDR3 length: 14 amino acids, cysteine to phenylalanine. Solely the CDR3 DNA is kept, with 42 bases framed from the first base. The V and J segments used are TRBV7-2 and TRBJ1-5; the D region possibly corresponds to TRBD1 (5 bases align). The sequence came from a man aged 35-49 years with alopecia areata. Some clones in this sample may be carry-over from other donors' samples. The sequencing here drew on whole blood, taken in connection with sensitization to the hapten diphenylcyclopropenone (DPC). DNA sequence: TGTGCCAGCAGCCCCGGGGGGTACAGTCAGCCCCAGCATTTT. It specifies CASSPGGYSQPQHF.